Below are 21 T cell receptor beta chains sequenced from a single sample in a study of cytomegalovirus exposure and HLA in healthy donors. A multiplex PCR was run with 60 Vbeta primers and 13 Jbeta primers. TCRdb keeps only in-frame clones here, not all; method: immunoSEQ multiplex PCR. Among some 200,000 clones, over 65% were seen once, and the ten largest hold about 14%. Sequenced material: PBMCs. The receptors come from a man in his forties in good health and CMV-seronegative.

The V gene is TRBV7-9, the J gene TRBJ1-3, with unresolved D. The CDR3 contains 13 residues. CDR1 SEHNR and CDR2 FQNEAQ come from the germline V gene (reference sequence). V was shortened by 6 bases and J by 1 base, with 7 bases between the two germline ends. CDR3 loop: CASSPPSGNTIYF. The CDR3, as DNA: TGTGCCAGCAGTCCCCCGTCTGGAAACACCATATATTTT.

There are a few counts of this clone. Additional DNA sequences in this sample encode the identical CDR3. V usage is TRBV2 and J usage is TRBJ2-1; 8 bases line up with TRBD2. From germline, CDR1 is SNHLY and CDR2 FYNNEI. This CDR3 has 16 amino acids. Trimming took 4 bases from V and 0 from J; bases not matched to a gene: 5. In DNA form, the CDR3 reads TGTGCCAGCAGTGCGCAGCGGGAGAGCTCCTACAATGAGCAGTTCTTC. It codes for CASSAQRESSYNEQFF.

The rearrangement uses TRBV7-9 and TRBJ1-2; the D gene is possibly TRBD1 (5 bases). The CDR3 extends over 13 amino acids. V was shortened by 5 bases and J by 10 bases, with 17 bases between the two germline ends. CDR1 and CDR2 (germline): SEHNR, FQNEAQ (reference sequence). This chain's CDR3 is CASSRNAGGFYTF. CDR3 coding DNA: TGTGCCAGCAGCCGGAACGCGGGGGGTTTCTACACCTTC.

The chain recombines TRBV13 with TRBJ1-1; unclear D gene. Germline loops: CDR1 PRHDT, CDR2 FYEKMQ (reference sequence). The CDR3 sequence is 13 residues long. Trimming took 7 bases from V and 4 from J, leaving 13 bases between them. CDR3 in amino acids: CASTPQVSTEAFF. The CDR3 region has the DNA TGTGCCAGCACCCCCCAGGTGAGCACTGAAGCTTTCTTT.

The chain uses TRBV7-9 and TRBJ1-5; D call uncertain. The V end lost 2 bases, the J end lost 0 bases, and 8 bases lay between the germline ends. Germline V gene lookup returns CDR1 SEHNR and CDR2 FQNEAQ (reference sequence). The CDR3 is 15 amino acids. The CDR3 is CASSLYGDSNQPQHF. The CDR3 nucleotides are TGTGCCAGCAGCTTATACGGAGATAGCAATCAGCCCCAGCATTTT.

The chain couples TRBV5-5 to TRBJ1-5; TRBD1 might be the D (5 bases). Trimming took off 3 bases at V and 3 bases at J, with 16 bases between the two ends. The CDR3 extends over 16 amino acids. CDR1 and CDR2 (germline): SGHKS, YYEKEE (reference sequence). The DNA for the CDR3 is TGTGCCAGCAGCTCGGTTGGGGGAGGGGCCAATCAGCCCCAGCATTTT. As protein: CASSSVGGGANQPQHF.

This clone has just a few counts. The chain links TRBV7-2 to TRBJ2-1, with D possibly matching TRBD2 (6 bases). This CDR3 region has 15 residues. Trimming removed 4 bases at V and 5 bases at J, with 15 bases between. The V gene's germline CDR1 is SGHTA and CDR2 FQGNSA. CDR3 sequence: CASSSAGRGNNEQFF. The CDR3 region has the DNA TGTGCCAGCAGCTCGGCGGGACGCGGGAACAATGAGCAGTTCTTC.

V and J are TRBV4-2 and TRBJ2-7; TRBD2 aligns across 12 bases. Germline V gives CDR1 LGHNA, CDR2 YNFKEQ. J was trimmed by 1 base and V by 3 bases; bases with no gene match: 4. The CDR3 consists of 16 residues. CDR3 loop: CASSQDGTSGSYEQYF. The CDR3 DNA sequence: TGTGCCAGCAGCCAGGACGGGACTAGCGGGTCCTACGAGCAGTACTTC.

The chain combines TRBV19 with TRBJ1-1; TRBD1 might be the D (6 bases). CDR3 length: 14 residues. V lost 5 bases and J 3 bases, leaving 13 bases between the germline ends. Germline V lookup: CDR1 LNHDA, CDR2 SQIVND (reference sequence). The CDR3 protein is CASSYGGADTEAFF. The CDR3 region has the DNA TGTGCCAGTAGTTATGGGGGCGCGGACACTGAAGCTTTCTTT.

This clone came up a few times. This chain connects TRBV6-6 to TRBJ2-7, with 9 nucleotides matching TRBD2. The CDR3 sequence is 16 residues long. The V gene end was trimmed by 6 bases and the J gene end by 5 bases; junction bases not matched to a gene: 14. Germline V gene lookup returns CDR1 MNHNY and CDR2 SVGAGI (reference sequence). The CDR3 region is CASSPFGSGSSHEQYF. The CDR3 DNA sequence: TGTGCCAGCAGCCCATTCGGTAGCGGGAGTTCTCACGAGCAGTACTTC.

This chain uses TRBV10-3 with TRBJ2-3; TRBD1 might be the D (6 bases). Germline CDR1 is ENHRY and CDR2 is SYGVKD. CDR3 length: 13 amino acids. V was pared by 7 bases and J by 0 bases, with 8 bases between. The CDR3 sequence: CAITGTSTDTQYF. In nucleotides, the CDR3 is TGTGCCATCACCGGGACAAGCACAGATACGCAGTATTTT.

The chain carries TRBV15 and TRBJ1-1, with D possibly TRBD1 on 6 matching bases. The CDR3 is 13 amino acids. V was pared by 8 bases and J by 4 bases, with 14 bases between. Germline values: CDR1 LNHNV, CDR2 YYDKDF (reference sequence). This chain's CDR3 is CATDLRGGTEAFF. DNA for the CDR3: TGTGCCACCGACCTTAGGGGGGGCACTGAAGCTTTCTTT.

The sample holds a few counts of this clone. V usage is TRBV19 and J usage is TRBJ2-2; D ambiguous. Trimming left V 5 bases short and J 3 bases short, with 4 bases between. CDR1 and CDR2 (germline): LNHDA, SQIVND (reference sequence). CDR3 length: 12 residues. The CDR3 spells CASSRYTGELFF. CDR3 sequence (DNA): TGTGCCAGTAGTCGTTACACCGGGGAGCTGTTTTTT.

The chain combines TRBV18 with TRBJ2-7; TRBD1 matches at 10 bases. The CDR3 contains 13 residues. V dropped 5 bases and J dropped 6; count of bases not matched to a gene: 4. CDR1 and CDR2 (germline): KGHSH, LQKENI. CDR3 sequence: CASSSGTGVEQYF. CDR3 nucleotide sequence: TGTGCCAGCTCATCGGGGACAGGGGTCGAGCAGTACTTC.

The genes are TRBV19 and TRBJ2-1, with 7 bases that match TRBD1. The CDR3 extends over 15 amino acids. Unmatched junction bases numbered 13, after V lost 4 bases and J lost 10 bases. The V gene's germline CDR1 is LNHDA and CDR2 SQIVND (reference sequence). The CDR3 bases are TGTGCCAGTAGTACGGGACAGAGGGGATTGGCAGAGCAGTTCTTC. Its translation is CASSTGQRGLAEQFF.

The chain combines TRBV5-1 with TRBJ1-1; D gene ambiguous. Germline CDR1 and CDR2: SGHRS and YFSETQ. Trimming shortened V by 0 bases and J by 1 base, and 16 bases separated the two germline ends. The CDR3 totals 17 residues. CDR3 nucleotide sequence: TGCGCCAGCAGCTTGGCTTCTGTCGGACTGAGGAACACTGAAGCTTTCTTT. It codes for CASSLASVGLRNTEAFF.

The chain links TRBV11-2 to TRBJ1-2; D perhaps matches TRBD1 (6 bases). CDR1 SGHAT and CDR2 FQNNGV come from the germline V gene. The CDR3 is 16 amino acids. Trimming cost V 6 bases and J 3 bases, with 20 bases left between them. The CDR3 nucleotides are TGTGCCAGCAGGGGTGGGGACACTGGCGTTTACTATGGCTACACCTTC. Amino acid sequence: CASRGGDTGVYYGYTF.

This chain joins TRBV19 and TRBJ2-5; D is unclear. This CDR3 is built from 13 residues. Trimming stripped 2 bases from V and 0 bases from J, with 4 bases between. Germline CDR1 and CDR2: LNHDA and SQIVND (reference sequence). CDR3 sequence reads: CASSIRDQETQYF. CDR3 DNA sequence: TGTGCCAGTAGTATACGGGACCAAGAGACCCAGTACTTC.

This chain connects TRBV7-2 to TRBJ1-2; 7 nucleotides agree with TRBD1. The CDR3 extends over 15 amino acids. Germline-derived CDR1 and CDR2 are SGHTA and FQGNSA. V was clipped by 7 bases and J by 2 bases; unmatched bases: 10. For the CDR3, the DNA is TGTGCCAGCATCAATAGACAGGGCGGAAACTATGGCTACACCTTC. Protein sequence: CASINRQGGNYGYTF.

The chain joins TRBV2 to TRBJ2-2, with D maybe TRBD2 (6 bases). This CDR3 is 14 amino acids long. V lost 8 bases, J lost 7 bases, and 17 bases lay in between. Germline V gene lookup returns CDR1 SNHLY and CDR2 FYNNEI. CDR3 sequence: CASAEGRKNGELFF. CDR3 DNA: TGTGCCAGCGCCGAGGGGAGGAAGAACGGGGAGCTGTTTTTT.

This chain connects TRBV5-1 to TRBJ1-4; 8 positions match TRBD1. Germline assignment: CDR1 SGHRS and CDR2 YFSETQ. Unmatched junction bases numbered 10, after V lost 7 bases and J lost 8 bases. The length of the CDR3 is 14 residues. This chain's CDR3 is CASASVTGEEKLFF. The CDR3 nucleotides are TGCGCCAGCGCGTCGGTGACAGGGGAAGAAAAACTGTTTTTT.